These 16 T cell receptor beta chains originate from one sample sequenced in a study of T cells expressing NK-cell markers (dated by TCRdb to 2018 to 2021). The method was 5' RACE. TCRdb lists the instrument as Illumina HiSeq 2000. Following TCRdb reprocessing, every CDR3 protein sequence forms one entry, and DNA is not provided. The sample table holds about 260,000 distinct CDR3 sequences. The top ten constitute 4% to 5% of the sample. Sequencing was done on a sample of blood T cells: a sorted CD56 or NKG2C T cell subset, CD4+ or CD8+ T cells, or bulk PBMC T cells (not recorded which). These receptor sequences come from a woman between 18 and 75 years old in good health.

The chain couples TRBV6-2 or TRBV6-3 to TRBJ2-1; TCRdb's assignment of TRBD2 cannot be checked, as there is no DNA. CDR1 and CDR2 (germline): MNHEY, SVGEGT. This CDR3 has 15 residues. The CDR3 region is CASSSRLDPYNEQFF.

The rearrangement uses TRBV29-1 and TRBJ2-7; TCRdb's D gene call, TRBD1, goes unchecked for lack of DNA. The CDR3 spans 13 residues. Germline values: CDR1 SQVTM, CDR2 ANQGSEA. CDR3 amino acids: CSARIGTVYEQYF.

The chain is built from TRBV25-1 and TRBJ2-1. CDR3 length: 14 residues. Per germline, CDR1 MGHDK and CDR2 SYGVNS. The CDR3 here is CASSELVAANEQFF.

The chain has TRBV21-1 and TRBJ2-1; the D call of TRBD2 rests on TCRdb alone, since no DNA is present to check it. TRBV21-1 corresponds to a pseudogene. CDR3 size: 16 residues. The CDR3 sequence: CASSRTGTSGLNEQFF.

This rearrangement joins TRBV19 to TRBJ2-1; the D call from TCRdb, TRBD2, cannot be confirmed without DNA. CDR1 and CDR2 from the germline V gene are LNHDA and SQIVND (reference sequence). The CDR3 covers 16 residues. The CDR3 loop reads CASSTLMGGSYNEQFF.

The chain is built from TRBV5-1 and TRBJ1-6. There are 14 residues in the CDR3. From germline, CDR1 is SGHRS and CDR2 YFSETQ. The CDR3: CASSLDKNNSPLHF.

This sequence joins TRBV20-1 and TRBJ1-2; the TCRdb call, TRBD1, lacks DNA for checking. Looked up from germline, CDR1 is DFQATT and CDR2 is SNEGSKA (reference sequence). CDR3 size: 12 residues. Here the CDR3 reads CSASRPGGGYTF.

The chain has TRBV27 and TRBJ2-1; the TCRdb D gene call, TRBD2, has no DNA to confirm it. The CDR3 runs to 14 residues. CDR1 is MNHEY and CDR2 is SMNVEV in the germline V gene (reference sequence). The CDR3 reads CASRSGLAGYEQFF.

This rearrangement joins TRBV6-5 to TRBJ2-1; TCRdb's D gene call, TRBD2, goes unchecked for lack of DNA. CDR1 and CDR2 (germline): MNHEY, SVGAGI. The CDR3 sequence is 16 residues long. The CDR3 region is CASSSPSGTSYNEQFF.

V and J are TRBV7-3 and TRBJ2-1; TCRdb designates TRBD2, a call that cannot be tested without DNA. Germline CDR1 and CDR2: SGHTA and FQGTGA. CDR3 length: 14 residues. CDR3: CASSLGPPGNEQFF.

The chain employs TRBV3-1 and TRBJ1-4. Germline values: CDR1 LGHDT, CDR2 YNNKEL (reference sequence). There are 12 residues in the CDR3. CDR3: CASSPKNEKLFF.

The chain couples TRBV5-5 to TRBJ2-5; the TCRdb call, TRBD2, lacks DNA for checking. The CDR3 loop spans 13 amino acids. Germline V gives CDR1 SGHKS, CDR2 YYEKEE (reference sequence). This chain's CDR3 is CASSLVLGQTQYF. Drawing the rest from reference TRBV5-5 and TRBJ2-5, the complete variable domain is DAGVTQSPTHLIKTRGQQVTLRCSPISGHKSVSWYQQVLGQGPQFIFQYYEKEERGRGNFPDRFSARQFPNYSSELNVNALLLGDSALYLCASSLVLGQTQYFGPGTRLLVL.

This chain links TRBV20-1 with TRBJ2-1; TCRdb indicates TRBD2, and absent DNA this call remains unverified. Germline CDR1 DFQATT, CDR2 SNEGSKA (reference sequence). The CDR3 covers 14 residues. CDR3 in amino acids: CSASRRTSYNEQFF.

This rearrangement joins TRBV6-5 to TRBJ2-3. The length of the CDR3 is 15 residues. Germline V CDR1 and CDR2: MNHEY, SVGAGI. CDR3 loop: CASSYEKTGTDTQYF.

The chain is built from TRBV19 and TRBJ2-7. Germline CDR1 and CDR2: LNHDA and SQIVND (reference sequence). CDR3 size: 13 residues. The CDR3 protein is CASSTGFLGEQYF.

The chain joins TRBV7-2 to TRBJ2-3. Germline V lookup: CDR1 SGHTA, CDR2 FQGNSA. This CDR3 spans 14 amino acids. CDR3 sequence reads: CASSSYLSTDTQYF.